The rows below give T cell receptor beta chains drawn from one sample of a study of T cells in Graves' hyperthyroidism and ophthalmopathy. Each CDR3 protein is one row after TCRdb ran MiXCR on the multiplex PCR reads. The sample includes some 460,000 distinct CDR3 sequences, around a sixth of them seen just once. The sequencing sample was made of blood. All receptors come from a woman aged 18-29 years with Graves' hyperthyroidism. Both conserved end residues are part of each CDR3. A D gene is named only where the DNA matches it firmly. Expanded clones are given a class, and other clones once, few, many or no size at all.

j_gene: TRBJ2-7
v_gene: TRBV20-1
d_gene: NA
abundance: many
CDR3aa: CSARFGAGFGEQYF
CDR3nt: TGCAGTGCTAGGTTCGGGGCAGGGTTTGGCGAGCAGTACTTC

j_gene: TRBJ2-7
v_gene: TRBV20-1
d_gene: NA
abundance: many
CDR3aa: CSASREPLPEQYF
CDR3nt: TGCAGTGCCTCCCGGGAACCCCTTCCCGAGCAGTACTTC

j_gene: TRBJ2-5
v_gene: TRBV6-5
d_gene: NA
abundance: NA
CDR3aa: CASSLSPDQETQYF
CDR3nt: TGTGCCAGCAGTTTATCTCCGGACCAAGAGACCCAGTACTTC

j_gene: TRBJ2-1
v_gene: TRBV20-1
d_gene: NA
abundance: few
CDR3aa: CTGRDPATAYNEQFF
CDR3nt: TGCACCGGCAGGGACCCAGCCACCGCTTACAATGAGCAGTTCTTC

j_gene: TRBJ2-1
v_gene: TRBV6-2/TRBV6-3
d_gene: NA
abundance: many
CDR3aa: CASSYEPPSSLLGHEQFF
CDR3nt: TGTGCCAGCAGTTACGAACCCCCCTCTAGTCTTCTTGGGCATGAGCAGTTCTTC

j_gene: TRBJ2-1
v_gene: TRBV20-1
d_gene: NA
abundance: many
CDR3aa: CSADKRDEQFF
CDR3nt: TGCAGTGCTGACAAAAGGGATGAGCAGTTCTTC

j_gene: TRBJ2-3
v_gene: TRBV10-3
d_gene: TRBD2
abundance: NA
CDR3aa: CAISEGAGGLDTQYF
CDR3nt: TGTGCCATCAGTGAAGGAGCGGGGGGGCTCGATACGCAGTATTTT

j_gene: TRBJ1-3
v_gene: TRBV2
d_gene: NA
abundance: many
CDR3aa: CASSADLSGNTIYF
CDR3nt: TGTGCCAGCAGTGCGGACCTCTCTGGAAACACCATATATTTT

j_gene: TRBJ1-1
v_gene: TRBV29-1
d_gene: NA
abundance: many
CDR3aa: CSVDRGITEAFF
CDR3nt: TGCAGCGTTGATAGAGGGATCACTGAAGCTTTCTTT

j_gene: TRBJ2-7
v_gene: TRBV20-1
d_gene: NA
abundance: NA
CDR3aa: CSARDRPSEQYF
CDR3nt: TGCAGTGCTAGAGATCGCCCCTCTGAGCAGTACTTC

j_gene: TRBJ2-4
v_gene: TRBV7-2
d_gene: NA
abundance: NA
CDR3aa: CASSLSIRENIQYF
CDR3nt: TGTGCCAGCAGCTTATCTATTCGGGAAAACATTCAGTACTTC

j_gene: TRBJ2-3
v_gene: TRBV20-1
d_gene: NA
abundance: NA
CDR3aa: CSAAGAGAEMDTQYF
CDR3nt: TGCAGTGCCGCAGGGGCAGGGGCGGAGATGGATACGCAGTATTTT

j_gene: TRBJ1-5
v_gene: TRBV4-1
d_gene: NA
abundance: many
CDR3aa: CASSPGDLGDQPQHF
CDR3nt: TGCGCCAGCAGTCCCGGGGATTTGGGCGATCAGCCCCAGCATTTT

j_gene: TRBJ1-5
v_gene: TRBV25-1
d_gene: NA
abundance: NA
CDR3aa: CASSEWGNNQPQHF
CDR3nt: TGTGCCAGCAGTGAATGGGGAAATAATCAGCCCCAGCATTTT

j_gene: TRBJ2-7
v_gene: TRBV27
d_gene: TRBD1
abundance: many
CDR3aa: CASSRRQGNEQYF
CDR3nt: TGTGCCAGCAGTCGACGACAGGGGAACGAGCAGTACTTC

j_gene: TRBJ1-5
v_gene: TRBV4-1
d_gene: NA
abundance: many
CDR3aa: CASSQGDGNQPQHF
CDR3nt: TGCGCCAGCAGCCAAGGGGATGGGAATCAGCCCCAGCATTTT

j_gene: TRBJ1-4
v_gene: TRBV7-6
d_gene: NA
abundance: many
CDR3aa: CASSLVGGGRNEKLFF
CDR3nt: TGTGCCAGCAGCTTAGTAGGGGGGGGACGGAATGAAAAACTGTTTTTT

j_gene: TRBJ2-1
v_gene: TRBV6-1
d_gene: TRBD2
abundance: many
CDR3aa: CASSGAGGPEGEQFF
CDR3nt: TGTGCCAGCAGTGGAGCGGGAGGCCCTGAGGGGGAGCAGTTCTTC

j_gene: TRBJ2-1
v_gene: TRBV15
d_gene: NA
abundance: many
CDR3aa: CATSSGDLPNEQFF
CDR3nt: TGTGCCACCAGCAGCGGGGACCTGCCGAATGAGCAGTTCTTC

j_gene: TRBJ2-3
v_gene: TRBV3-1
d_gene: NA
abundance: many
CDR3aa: CASSQDPGTSTDTQYF
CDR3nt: TGTGCCAGCAGCCAAGATCCTGGGACTAGCACAGATACGCAGTATTTT

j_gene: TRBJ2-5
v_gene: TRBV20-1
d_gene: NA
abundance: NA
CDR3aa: CSARPQAETQYF
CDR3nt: TGCAGTGCTAGACCCCAGGCGGAGACCCAGTACTTC

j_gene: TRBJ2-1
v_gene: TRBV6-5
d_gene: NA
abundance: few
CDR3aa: CASSYSLPGGDEQFF
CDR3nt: TGTGCCAGCAGTTATTCCCTCCCCGGAGGGGATGAGCAGTTCTTC

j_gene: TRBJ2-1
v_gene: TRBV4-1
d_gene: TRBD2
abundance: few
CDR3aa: CASSQATSGILYNEQFF
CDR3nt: TGCGCCAGCAGCCAAGCTACTAGCGGGATCTTATACAATGAGCAGTTCTTC

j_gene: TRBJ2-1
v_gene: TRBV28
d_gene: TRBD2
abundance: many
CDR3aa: CASSLSGTSGADRFF
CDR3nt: TGTGCCAGCAGTTTATCCGGGACTAGCGGGGCGGATCGGTTCTTC

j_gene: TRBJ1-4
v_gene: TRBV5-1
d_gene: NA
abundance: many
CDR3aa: CASSTGRGNEKLFF
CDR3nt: TGCGCCAGCAGCACCGGCCGCGGTAATGAAAAACTGTTTTTT

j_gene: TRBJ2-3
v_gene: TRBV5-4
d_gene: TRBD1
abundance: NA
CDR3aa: CASSLGQASTDTQYF
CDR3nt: TGTGCCAGCAGCCTCGGACAGGCGAGCACAGATACGCAGTATTTT

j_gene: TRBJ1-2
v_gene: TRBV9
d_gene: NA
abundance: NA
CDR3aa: CASSVANPSNYGYTF
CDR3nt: TGTGCCAGCAGCGTCGCCAACCCATCTAACTATGGCTACACCTTC

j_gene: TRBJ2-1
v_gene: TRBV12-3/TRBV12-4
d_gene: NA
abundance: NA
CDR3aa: CASSPRLVSHYNEQFF
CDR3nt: TGTGCCAGCAGTCCGCGACTAGTAAGCCACTACAATGAGCAGTTCTTC

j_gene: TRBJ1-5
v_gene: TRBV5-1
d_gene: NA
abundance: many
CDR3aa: CASSLVGDESQPQHF
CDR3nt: TGCGCCAGCAGCTTGGTTGGGGACGAGAGTCAGCCCCAGCATTTT

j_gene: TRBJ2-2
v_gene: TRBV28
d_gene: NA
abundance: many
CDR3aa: CASSLFPGNTGELFF
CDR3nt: TGTGCCAGCAGTTTATTTCCGGGGAACACCGGGGAGCTGTTTTTT

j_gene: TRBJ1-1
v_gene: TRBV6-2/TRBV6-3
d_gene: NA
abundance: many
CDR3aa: CASSFPRNTEAFF
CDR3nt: TGTGCCAGCAGTTTCCCCCGTAACACTGAAGCTTTCTTT

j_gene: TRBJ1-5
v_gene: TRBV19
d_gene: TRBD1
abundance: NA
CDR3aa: CASSMLDRGPQPQHF
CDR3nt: TGTGCCAGTAGTATGCTGGACAGGGGCCCGCAGCCCCAGCATTTT

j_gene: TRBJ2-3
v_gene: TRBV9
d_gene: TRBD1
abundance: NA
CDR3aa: CASSPRTGLADTQYF
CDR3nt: TGTGCCAGCAGCCCCCGGACAGGGTTAGCAGATACGCAGTATTTT

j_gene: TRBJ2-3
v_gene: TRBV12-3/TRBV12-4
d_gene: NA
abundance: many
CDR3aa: CASSLAFRFAVTDTQYF
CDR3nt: TGTGCCAGCAGTTTAGCTTTTCGTTTCGCGGTCACAGATACGCAGTATTTT

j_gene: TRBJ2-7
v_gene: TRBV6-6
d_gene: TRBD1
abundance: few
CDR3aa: CASSYPPGQRAYEQYF
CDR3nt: TGTGCCAGCAGTTACCCTCCGGGACAGCGAGCCTACGAGCAGTACTTC

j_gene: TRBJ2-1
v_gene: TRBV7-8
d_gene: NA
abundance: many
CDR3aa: CASSSLMDEQFF
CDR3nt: TGTGCCAGCAGCTCACTTATGGATGAGCAGTTCTTC

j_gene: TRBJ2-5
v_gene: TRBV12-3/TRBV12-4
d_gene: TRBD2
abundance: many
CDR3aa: CASSIGLAGGTSGETQYF
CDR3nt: TGTGCCAGCAGTATCGGACTAGCGGGGGGAACCAGCGGAGAGACCCAGTACTTC

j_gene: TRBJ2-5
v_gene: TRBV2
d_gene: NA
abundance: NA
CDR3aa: CASSSSGEETQYF
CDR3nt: TGTGCCAGCAGCAGTAGCGGCGAGGAGACCCAGTACTTC

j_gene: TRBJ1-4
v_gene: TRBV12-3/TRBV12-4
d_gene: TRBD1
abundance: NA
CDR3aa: CASSLGQFNEKLFF
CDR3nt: TGTGCCAGCAGTTTGGGACAGTTTAATGAAAAACTGTTTTTT

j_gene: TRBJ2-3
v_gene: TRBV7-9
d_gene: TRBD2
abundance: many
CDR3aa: CASSQGSGSPDTQYF
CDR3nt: TGTGCCAGCAGCCAGGGTAGCGGGAGCCCAGATACGCAGTATTTT

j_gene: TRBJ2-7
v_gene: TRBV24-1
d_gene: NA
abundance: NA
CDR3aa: CATSETGSSYEQYF
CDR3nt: TGTGCCACCAGTGAAACAGGGAGCTCCTACGAGCAGTACTTC

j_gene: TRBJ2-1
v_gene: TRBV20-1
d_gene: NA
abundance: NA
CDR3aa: CSARRTYSYNEQFF
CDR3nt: TGCAGTGCTAGAAGGACTTACTCCTACAATGAGCAGTTCTTC

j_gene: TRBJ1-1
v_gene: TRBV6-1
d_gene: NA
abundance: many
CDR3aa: CASRDSTRMNTEAFF
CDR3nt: TGTGCCAGCAGGGACAGCACCAGAATGAACACTGAAGCTTTCTTT

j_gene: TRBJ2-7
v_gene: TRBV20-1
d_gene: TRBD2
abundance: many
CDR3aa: CSAIAGDPSYEQYF
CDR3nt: TGCAGTGCTATAGCGGGAGACCCCTCCTACGAGCAGTACTTC

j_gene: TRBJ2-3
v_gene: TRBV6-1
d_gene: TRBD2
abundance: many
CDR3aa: CASSGLAGEVTDTQYF
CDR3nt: TGTGCCAGCAGTGGGTTAGCGGGGGAGGTCACAGATACGCAGTATTTT

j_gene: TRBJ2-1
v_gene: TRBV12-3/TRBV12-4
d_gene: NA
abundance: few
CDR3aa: CASSGKTVQLVRNEQFF
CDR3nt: TGTGCCAGCAGCGGAAAGACAGTCCAGCTGGTACGCAATGAGCAGTTCTTC

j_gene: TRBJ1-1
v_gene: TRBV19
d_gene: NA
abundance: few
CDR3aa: CASSIGGTLNTEAFF
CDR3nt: TGTGCCAGTAGTATCGGGGGCACCCTGAACACTGAAGCTTTCTTT

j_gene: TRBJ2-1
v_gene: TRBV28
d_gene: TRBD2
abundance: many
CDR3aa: CASSLSSSGRLYEQFF
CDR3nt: TGTGCCAGCAGTTTATCATCTAGCGGGAGATTATATGAGCAGTTCTTC

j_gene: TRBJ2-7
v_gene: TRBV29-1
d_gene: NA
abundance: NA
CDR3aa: CSALGGSTYEQYF
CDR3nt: TGCAGCGCCCTCGGAGGGTCGACGTACGAGCAGTACTTC

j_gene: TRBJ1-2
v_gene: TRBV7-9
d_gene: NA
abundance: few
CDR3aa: CASSYRGRGARGYTF
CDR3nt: TGTGCCAGCAGCTACAGAGGTCGGGGGGCAAGAGGCTACACCTTC

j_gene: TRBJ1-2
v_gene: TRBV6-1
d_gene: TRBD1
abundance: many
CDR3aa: CASSADRAYGYTF
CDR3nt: TGTGCCAGCAGTGCGGACAGGGCCTATGGCTACACCTTC

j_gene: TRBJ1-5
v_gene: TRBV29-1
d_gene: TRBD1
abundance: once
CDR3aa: CSVSPGQGKAGNQPQHF
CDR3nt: TGCAGCGTCTCCCCGGGACAGGGGAAGGCGGGCAATCAGCCCCAGCATTTT

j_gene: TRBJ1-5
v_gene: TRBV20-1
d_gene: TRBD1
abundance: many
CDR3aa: CSAVTGASNQPQHF
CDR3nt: TGCAGTGCTGTGACAGGGGCTAGCAATCAGCCCCAGCATTTT

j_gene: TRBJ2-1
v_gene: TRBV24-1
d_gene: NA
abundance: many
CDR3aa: CATWDGSYNEQFF
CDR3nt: TGTGCCACCTGGGACGGCTCCTACAATGAGCAGTTCTTC

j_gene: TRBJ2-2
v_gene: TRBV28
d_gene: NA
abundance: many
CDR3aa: CASTRDPSNTGELFF
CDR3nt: TGTGCCAGCACCCGGGACCCTTCGAACACCGGGGAGCTGTTTTTT

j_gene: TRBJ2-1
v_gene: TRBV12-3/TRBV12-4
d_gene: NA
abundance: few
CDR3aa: CASSRQYEQFF
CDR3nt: TGTGCCAGCTCCCGGCAGTATGAGCAGTTCTTC

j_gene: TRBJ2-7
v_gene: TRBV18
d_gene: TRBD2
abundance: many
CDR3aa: CASATSGTGTYEQYF
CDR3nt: TGTGCCAGCGCGACTAGCGGGACCGGAACCTACGAGCAGTACTTC

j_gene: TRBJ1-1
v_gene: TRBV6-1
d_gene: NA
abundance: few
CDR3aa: CASSYPHTEAFF
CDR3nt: TGTGCCAGCAGTTATCCCCACACTGAAGCTTTCTTT

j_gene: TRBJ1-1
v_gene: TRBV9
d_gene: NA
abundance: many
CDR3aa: CASSVDMNTEAFF
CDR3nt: TGTGCCAGCAGCGTAGACATGAACACTGAAGCTTTCTTT